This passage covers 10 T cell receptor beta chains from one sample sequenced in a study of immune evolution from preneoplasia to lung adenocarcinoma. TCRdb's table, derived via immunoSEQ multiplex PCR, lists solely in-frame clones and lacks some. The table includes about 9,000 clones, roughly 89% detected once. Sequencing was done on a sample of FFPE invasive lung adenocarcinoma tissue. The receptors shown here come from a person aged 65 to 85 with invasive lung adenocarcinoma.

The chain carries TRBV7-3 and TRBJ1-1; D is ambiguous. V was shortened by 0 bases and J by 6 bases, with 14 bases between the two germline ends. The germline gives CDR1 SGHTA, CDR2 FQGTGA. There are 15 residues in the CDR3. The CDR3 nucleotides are TGTGCCAGCAGCTTAACTAATGGCAGGACCGCTGAAGCTTTCTTT. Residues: CASSLTNGRTAEAFF.

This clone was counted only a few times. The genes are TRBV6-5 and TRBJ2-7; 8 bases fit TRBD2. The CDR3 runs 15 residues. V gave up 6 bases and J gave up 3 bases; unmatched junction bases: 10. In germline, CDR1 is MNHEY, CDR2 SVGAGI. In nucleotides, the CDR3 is TGTGCCAGCAGAACAACTAGCGGAACATTCTACGAGCAGTACTTC. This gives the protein CASRTTSGTFYEQYF.

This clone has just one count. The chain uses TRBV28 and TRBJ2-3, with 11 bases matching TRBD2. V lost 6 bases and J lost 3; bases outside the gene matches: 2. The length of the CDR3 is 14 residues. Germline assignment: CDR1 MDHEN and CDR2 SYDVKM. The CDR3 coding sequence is TGTGCCAGCAGGTCTAGCGGGAGGACAGATACGCAGTATTTT. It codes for CASRSSGRTDTQYF. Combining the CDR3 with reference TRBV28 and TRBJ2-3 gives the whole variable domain DVKVTQSSRYLVKRTGEKVFLECVQDMDHENMFWYRQDPGLGLRLIYFSYDVKMKEKGDIPEGYSVSREKKERFSLILESASTNQTSMYLCASRSSGRTDTQYFGPGTRLTVL.

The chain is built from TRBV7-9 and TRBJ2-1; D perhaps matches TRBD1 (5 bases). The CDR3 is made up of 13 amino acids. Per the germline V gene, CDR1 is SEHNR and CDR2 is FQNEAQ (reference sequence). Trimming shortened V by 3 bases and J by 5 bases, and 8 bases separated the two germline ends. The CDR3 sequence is CASSLSGHNEQFF. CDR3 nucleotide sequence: TGTGCCAGCAGCTTGTCAGGGCACAATGAGCAGTTCTTC.

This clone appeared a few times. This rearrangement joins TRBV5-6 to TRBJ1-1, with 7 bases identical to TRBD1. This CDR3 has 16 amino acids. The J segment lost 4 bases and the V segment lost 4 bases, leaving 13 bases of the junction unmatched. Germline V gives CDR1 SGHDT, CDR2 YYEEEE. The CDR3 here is CASSLGIDRVGTEAFF. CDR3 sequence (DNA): TGTGCCAGCAGCCTCGGGATCGACAGGGTGGGCACTGAAGCTTTCTTT.

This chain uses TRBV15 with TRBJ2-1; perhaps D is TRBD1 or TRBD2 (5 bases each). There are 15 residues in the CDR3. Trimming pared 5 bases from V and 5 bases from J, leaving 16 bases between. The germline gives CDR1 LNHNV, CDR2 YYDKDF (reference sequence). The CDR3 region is CATSGRARGDNEQFF. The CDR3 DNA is TGTGCCACCAGCGGCCGGGCCCGGGGCGACAATGAGCAGTTCTTC.

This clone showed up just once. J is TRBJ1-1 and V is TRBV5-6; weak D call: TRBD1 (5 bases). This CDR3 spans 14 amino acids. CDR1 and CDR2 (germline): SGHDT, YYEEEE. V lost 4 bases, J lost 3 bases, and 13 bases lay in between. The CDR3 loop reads CASSPQGLYTEAFF. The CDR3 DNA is TGTGCCAGCAGCCCCCAGGGCCTATACACTGAAGCTTTCTTT.

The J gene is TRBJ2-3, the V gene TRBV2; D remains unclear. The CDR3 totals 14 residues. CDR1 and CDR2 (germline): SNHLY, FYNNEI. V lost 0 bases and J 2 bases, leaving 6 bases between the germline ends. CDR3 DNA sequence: TGTGCCAGCAGTGAAGCGACCTACACAGATACGCAGTATTTT. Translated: CASSEATYTDTQYF.

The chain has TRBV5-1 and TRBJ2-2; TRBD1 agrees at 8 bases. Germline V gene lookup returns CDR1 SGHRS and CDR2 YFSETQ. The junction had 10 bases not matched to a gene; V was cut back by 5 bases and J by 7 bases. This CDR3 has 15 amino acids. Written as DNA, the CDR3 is TGCGCCAGCAGTTCAGGCAGGGGGCTTATCGGGGAGCTGTTTTTT. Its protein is CASSSGRGLIGELFF.

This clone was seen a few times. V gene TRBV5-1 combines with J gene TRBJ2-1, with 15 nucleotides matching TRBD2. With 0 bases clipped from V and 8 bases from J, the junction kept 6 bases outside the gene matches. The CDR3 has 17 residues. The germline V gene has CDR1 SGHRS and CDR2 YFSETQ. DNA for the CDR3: TGCGCCAGCAGCTTGGGTGGACTAGCGGGGGGGTTCGATGAGCAGTTCTTC. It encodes CASSLGGLAGGFDEQFF. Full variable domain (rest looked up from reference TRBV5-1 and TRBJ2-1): KAGVTQTPRYLIKTRGQQVTLSCSPISGHRSVSWYQQTPGQGLQFLFEYFSETQRNKGNFPGRFSGRQFSNSRSEMNVSTLELGDSALYLCASSLGGLAGGFDEQFFGPGTRLTVL.